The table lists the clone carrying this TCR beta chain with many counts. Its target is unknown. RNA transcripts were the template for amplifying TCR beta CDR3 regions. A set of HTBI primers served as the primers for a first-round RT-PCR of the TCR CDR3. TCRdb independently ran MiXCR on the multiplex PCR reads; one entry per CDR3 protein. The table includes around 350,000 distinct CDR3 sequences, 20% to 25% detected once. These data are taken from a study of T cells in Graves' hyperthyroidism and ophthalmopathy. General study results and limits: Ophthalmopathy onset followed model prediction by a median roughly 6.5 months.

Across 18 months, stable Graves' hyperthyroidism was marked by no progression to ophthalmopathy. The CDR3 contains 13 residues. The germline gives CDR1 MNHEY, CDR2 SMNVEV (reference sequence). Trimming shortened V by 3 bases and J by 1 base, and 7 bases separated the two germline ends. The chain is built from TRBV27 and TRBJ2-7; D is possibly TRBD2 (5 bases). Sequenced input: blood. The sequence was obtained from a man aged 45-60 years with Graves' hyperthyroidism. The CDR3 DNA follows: TGTGCCAGCAGTTTCGGGGAATCCTACGAGCAGTACTTC. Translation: CASSFGESYEQYF.